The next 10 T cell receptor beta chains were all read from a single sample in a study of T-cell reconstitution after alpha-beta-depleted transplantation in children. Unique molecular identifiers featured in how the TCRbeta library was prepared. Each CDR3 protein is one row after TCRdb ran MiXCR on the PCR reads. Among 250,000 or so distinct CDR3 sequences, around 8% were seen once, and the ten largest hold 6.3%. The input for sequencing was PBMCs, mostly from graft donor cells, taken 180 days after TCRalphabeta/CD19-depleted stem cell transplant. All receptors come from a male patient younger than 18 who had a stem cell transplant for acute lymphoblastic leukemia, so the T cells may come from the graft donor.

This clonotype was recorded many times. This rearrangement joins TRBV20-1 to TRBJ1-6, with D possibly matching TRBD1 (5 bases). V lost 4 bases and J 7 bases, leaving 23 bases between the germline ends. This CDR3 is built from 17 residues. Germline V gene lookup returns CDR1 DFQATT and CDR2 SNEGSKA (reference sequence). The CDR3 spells CSAKDVQLVRGNSPLHF. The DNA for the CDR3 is TGCAGTGCTAAAGACGTACAGCTCGTTCGGGGGAATTCACCCCTCCACTTT.

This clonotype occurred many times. The CDR3, as DNA: TGTGCCAGCAGTATAGGGACAGGGGCGGGTGAAGCTTTCTTT. Its translation: CASSIGTGAGEAFF. The chain links TRBV27 to TRBJ1-1; 10 bases fit TRBD1. CDR1 MNHEY and CDR2 SMNVEV come from the germline V gene (reference sequence). The junction had 7 bases not matched to a gene; V was cut back by 5 bases and J by 7 bases. The CDR3 sequence is 14 residues long.

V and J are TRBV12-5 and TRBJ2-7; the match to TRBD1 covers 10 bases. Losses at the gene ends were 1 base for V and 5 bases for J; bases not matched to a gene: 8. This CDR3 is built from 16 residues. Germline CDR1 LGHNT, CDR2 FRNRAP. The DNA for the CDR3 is TGTGCTAGTGGTTTGGGTTCGACAGGGGGCGTGAACGAGCAGTACTTC. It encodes CASGLGSTGGVNEQYF.

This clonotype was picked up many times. As DNA, the CDR3 is TGCGCCAGCAGACGGGACTTAGCCGGTAATTCACCCCTCCACTTT. Protein: CASRRDLAGNSPLHF. The chain combines TRBV5-1 with TRBJ1-6; tentatively, D is TRBD1 (5 bases). Germline V gene sequence: CDR1 SGHRS, CDR2 YFSETQ. The CDR3 is made up of 15 amino acids. Trimming pared 5 bases from V and 6 bases from J, leaving 15 bases between.

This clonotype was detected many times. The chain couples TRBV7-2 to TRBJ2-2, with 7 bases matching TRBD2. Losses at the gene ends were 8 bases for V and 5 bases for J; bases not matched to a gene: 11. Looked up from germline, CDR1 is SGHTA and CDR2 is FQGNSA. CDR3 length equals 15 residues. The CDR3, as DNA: TGTGCCAGCTCGGCGCGACGGGGAGGGACCGGGGAGCTGTTTTTT. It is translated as CASSARRGGTGELFF.

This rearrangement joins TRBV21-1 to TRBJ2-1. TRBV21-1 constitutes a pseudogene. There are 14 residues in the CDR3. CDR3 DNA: TGTGCCAGCAGCAAAGGAGTACGGAACAATGAGCAGTTCTTC. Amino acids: CASSKGVRNNEQFF.

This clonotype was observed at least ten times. CDR3 nucleotide sequence: TGTGCTAGTGGGGCCGGGAACAATGAGCAGTTCTTC. This sequence encodes CASGAGNNEQFF. V usage is TRBV12-5 and J usage is TRBJ2-1; TRBD2 might be the D (5 bases). Germline CDR1 LGHNT, CDR2 FRNRAP. The CDR3 contains 12 residues. Trimming shortened V by 6 bases and J by 5 bases, and 8 bases separated the two germline ends.

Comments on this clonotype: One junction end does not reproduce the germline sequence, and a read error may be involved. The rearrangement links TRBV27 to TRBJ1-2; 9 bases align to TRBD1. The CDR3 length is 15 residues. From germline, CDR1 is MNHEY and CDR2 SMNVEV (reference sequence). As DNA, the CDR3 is TGTGCCAGCAGTACCCTCGGACAGGGGAACTATGGCTTCACCTTC. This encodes CASSTLGQGNYGFTF.

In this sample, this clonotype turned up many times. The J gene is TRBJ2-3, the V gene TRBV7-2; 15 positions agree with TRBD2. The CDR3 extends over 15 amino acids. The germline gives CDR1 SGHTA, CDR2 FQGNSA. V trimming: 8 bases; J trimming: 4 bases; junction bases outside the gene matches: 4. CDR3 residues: CASSRTSGGADTQYF. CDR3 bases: TGTGCCAGCTCCCGGACTAGCGGGGGGGCAGATACGCAGTATTTT.

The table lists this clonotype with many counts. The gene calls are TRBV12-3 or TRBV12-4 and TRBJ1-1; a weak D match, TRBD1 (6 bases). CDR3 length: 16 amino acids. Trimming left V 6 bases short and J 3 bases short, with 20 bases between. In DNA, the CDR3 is TGTGCCAGCAGATTGGACAGAAGGGCAACTTACACTGAAGCTTTCTTT. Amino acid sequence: CASRLDRRATYTEAFF.